These 22 T cell receptor beta chains originate from one sample sequenced in a study of neoadjuvant nivolumab and ipilimumab in lung cancer. This table comes from immunoSEQ multiplex PCR, and its TCRdb copy is limited to in-frame clones, with some not included. This table has about 28,000 clones, roughly 76% appearing once. The source was tumor tissue, collected after neoadjuvant nivolumab, alone or with ipilimumab, at or shortly before surgery. These receptors were taken from an adult with non-small cell lung cancer.

The chain is built from TRBV5-4 and TRBJ2-7, with TRBD2 identical over 7 bases. With V trimmed by 4 bases and J by 0 bases, 7 bases remained unmatched. Looked up from germline, CDR1 is SGHNT and CDR2 is YYREEE (reference sequence). CDR3 size: 15 residues. CDR3 DNA sequence: TGTGCCAGCAGCCATAGCGGGCGGGCCTCCTACGAGCAGTACTTC. Translated, it gives CASSHSGRASYEQYF.

This sequence joins TRBV5-4 and TRBJ1-1; D gene uncertain. There are 14 residues in the CDR3. Germline CDR1 reads SGHNT; CDR2 reads YYREEE (reference sequence). V lost 3 bases, J lost 0 bases, and 9 bases lay in between. CDR3 loop: CASSWTAMNTEAFF. Here the CDR3 DNA reads TGTGCCAGCAGCTGGACTGCTATGAACACTGAAGCTTTCTTT.

The chain employs TRBV29-1 and TRBJ2-5; no reliable D call. V lost 1 base to trimming and J lost 1 base, with 10 bases between them. The germline CDR1 and CDR2 sequences are SQVTM and ANQGSEA. The CDR3 covers 14 residues. The CDR3 here is CSVEGSGLQETQYF. The DNA for the CDR3 is TGCAGCGTTGAAGGGTCCGGCCTCCAAGAGACCCAGTACTTC.

This clone is classed as hyperexpanded. The chain has TRBV19 and TRBJ1-2; D gene unclear. Germline V gene data show CDR1 as LNHDA and CDR2 as SQIVND (reference sequence). This CDR3 spans 14 amino acids. Trimming took off 0 bases at V and 4 bases at J, with 9 bases between the two ends. In DNA, the CDR3 is TGTGCCAGTAGTATAGATCGGGGAAGCTATGGCTACACCTTC. As protein: CASSIDRGSYGYTF.

This chain joins TRBV5-6 and TRBJ2-7, with D hard to call. V lost 4 bases to trimming and J lost 2 bases, with 4 bases between them. The length of the CDR3 is 11 residues. Germline values: CDR1 SGHDT, CDR2 YYEEEE. Here the CDR3 reads CASSVAYEQYF. CDR3 sequence (DNA): TGTGCCAGCAGCGTCGCCTACGAGCAGTACTTC.

The V and J genes are TRBV7-2 and TRBJ1-5; a possible D gene is TRBD1 (5 bases). V was cut by 5 bases and J by 7 bases, with 15 bases left in between. Germline V gene sequence: CDR1 SGHTA, CDR2 FQGNSA. This CDR3 region has 14 residues. The CDR3: CASSPRGGGQPQHF. CDR3 coding DNA: TGTGCCAGCAGCCCCCGCGGGGGAGGGCAGCCCCAGCATTTT.

The chain uses TRBV19 and TRBJ1-5; no clear D gene. Germline CDR1 reads LNHDA; CDR2 reads SQIVND (reference sequence). The CDR3 length is 8 residues. CDR3 coding DNA: TGTCCTCATCAGCCCCAGCATTTT. Residues: CPHQPQHF.

The chain combines TRBV7-9 with TRBJ2-7; D gene uncertain. This CDR3 has 14 residues. Trimming cost V 5 bases and J 7 bases, with 18 bases left between them. Germline assignment: CDR1 SEHNR and CDR2 FQNEAQ (reference sequence). The CDR3 sequence is CASSPSASSTEQYF. DNA for the CDR3: TGTGCCAGCAGCCCTTCGGCATCCTCTACAGAGCAGTACTTC.

The chain links TRBV6-5 to TRBJ1-6; D not resolved. Between the trimmed V and J ends, which lost 4 bases and 3 bases, there was a span of 13 bases. CDR1 is MNHEY and CDR2 is SVGAGI in the germline V gene. The CDR3 is 16 residues long. CDR3 loop: CASSWAGGSYNSPLHF. For the CDR3, the DNA is TGTGCCAGCAGTTGGGCGGGAGGGAGCTATAATTCACCCCTCCACTTT.

The chain carries TRBV5-1 and TRBJ1-2, with 7 nucleotides matching TRBD1. The CDR3 is made up of 15 amino acids. From germline, CDR1 is SGHRS and CDR2 YFSETQ. J gave up 4 bases and V 0 bases, and 6 bases lay outside the gene matches. The CDR3 reads CASSLEGQPFYGYTF. The DNA of the CDR3 is TGCGCCAGCAGCTTGGAGGGACAGCCTTTCTATGGCTACACCTTC.

The table lists this clone with a few counts. The genes are TRBV27 and TRBJ2-1, with no clear D. The CDR3 covers 13 residues. CDR1 is MNHEY, CDR2 SMNVEV, per germline (reference sequence). Trimming took off 1 base at V and 2 bases at J, with 3 bases between the two ends. CDR3 amino acids: CASSLLPYNEQFF. The CDR3 nucleotides are TGTGCCAGCAGTTTATTACCCTACAATGAGCAGTTCTTC.

V is TRBV5-1 and J is TRBJ2-1; 8 bases are a match to TRBD1. V shed 4 bases, J shed 5 bases, and the junction held 8 bases outside the gene matches. The CDR3 spans 15 residues. Germline loops: CDR1 SGHRS, CDR2 YFSETQ. Here the CDR3 DNA reads TGCGCCAGCAGCCCTGCCCCGGGACAGGACAATGAGCAGTTCTTC. Translating it yields CASSPAPGQDNEQFF.

This clone was found a few times. The rearrangement joins TRBV5-4 to TRBJ2-2; no firm D call. Trimming shortened V by 4 bases and J by 5 bases, and 18 bases separated the two germline ends. Germline V CDR1 and CDR2: SGHNT, YYREEE (reference sequence). The CDR3 length is 16 residues. The CDR3 is CASSLAPKTITGELFF. The DNA of the CDR3 is TGTGCCAGCAGCCTCGCCCCCAAGACAATAACCGGGGAGCTGTTTTTT. The full variable domain, its missing parts supplied by reference TRBV5-4 and TRBJ2-2, is ETGVTQSPTHLIKTRGQQVTLRCSSQSGHNTVSWYQQALGQGPQFIFQYYREEENGRGNFPPRFSGLQFPNYSSELNVNALELDDSALYLCASSLAPKTITGELFFGEGSRLTVL.

This clone is classed as medium-sized (0.01 to 0.1%). The chain joins TRBV5-1 to TRBJ2-5; D unresolved. The germline V and J ends were trimmed by 4 bases and 3 bases, with 7 bases remaining between them. Germline lookup yields CDR1 SGHRS and CDR2 YFSETQ. The CDR3 is 12 residues long. The CDR3 DNA reads as TGCGCCAGCAGCCTTACTAAAGAGACCCAGTACTTC. It translates to CASSLTKETQYF.

V usage is TRBV5-1 and J usage is TRBJ1-1; a possible D gene is TRBD1 (5 bases). CDR1 and CDR2 (germline): SGHRS, YFSETQ. There are 15 residues in the CDR3. V was clipped by 4 bases and J by 0 bases, with 13 bases between them. The CDR3 nucleotides are TGCGCCAGCAGCCTCTCCCGGGGGTTGAACACTGAAGCTTTCTTT. Translation: CASSLSRGLNTEAFF.

The sample holds one count of this clone. The rearrangement links TRBV6-5 to TRBJ2-1, with 8 bases matching TRBD2. The V segment lost 2 bases and the J segment 6 bases; nucleotides outside the gene matches: 0. In germline, CDR1 is MNHEY, CDR2 SVGAGI. This CDR3 is built from 13 residues. CDR3 sequence reads: CASSYGTSNEQFF. CDR3 DNA: TGTGCCAGCAGTTACGGGACTAGCAATGAGCAGTTCTTC.

This clone was seen a few times. The chain combines TRBV9 with TRBJ1-5, with D maybe TRBD1 (6 bases). With 3 bases removed from V and 1 base from J, the gap between germline ends came to 11 bases. This CDR3 is built from 15 residues. Germline V CDR1 and CDR2: SGDLS, YYNGEE. The CDR3 nucleotides read TGTGCCAGCAGCGGGGCAGGGGAAAGCAATCAGCCCCAGCATTTT. Encoded protein: CASSGAGESNQPQHF.

In nucleotides, the CDR3 is TGCGCCAGCAGCTTGGGGGGGGCCCAAGAGACCCAGTACTTC. The encoded protein is CASSLGGAQETQYF. The V gene is TRBV5-1, the J gene TRBJ2-5, with D perhaps matching TRBD1 or TRBD2 (6 bases each). CDR1 and CDR2 (germline): SGHRS, YFSETQ. Trimming took off 0 bases at V and 1 base at J, with 7 bases between the two ends. The length of the CDR3 is 14 residues. The whole variable domain, filled in from reference TRBV5-1 and TRBJ2-5, reads KAGVTQTPRYLIKTRGQQVTLSCSPISGHRSVSWYQQTPGQGLQFLFEYFSETQRNKGNFPGRFSGRQFSNSRSEMNVSTLELGDSALYLCASSLGGAQETQYFGPGTRLLVL.

CDR3 DNA: TGTGCCAGCAGTCAGACAGGGGGCCGTCAGCCCCAGCATTTT. It translates to CASSQTGGRQPQHF. The chain uses TRBV6-1 and TRBJ1-5; 10 nucleotides match TRBD1. The CDR3 covers 14 residues. Unmatched junction bases numbered 4, after V lost 5 bases and J lost 6 bases. CDR1 is MNHNS and CDR2 is SASEGT in the germline V gene.

The chain joins TRBV7-2 to TRBJ2-6, with D unresolved. The CDR3 length is 17 residues. Trimming shortened V by 5 bases and J by 0 bases, and 14 bases separated the two germline ends. CDR1 and CDR2 (germline): SGHTA, FQGNSA. CDR3 amino acids: CASSLIRYRSGANVLTF. In nucleotides, the CDR3 is TGTGCCAGCAGCCTTATCCGGTACCGCTCTGGGGCCAACGTCCTGACTTTC.

The chain couples TRBV5-4 to TRBJ2-3; 8 nucleotides match TRBD1. Germline V gives CDR1 SGHNT, CDR2 YYREEE (reference sequence). The ends lost 4 bases at V and 6 bases at J; junction bases unmatched: 7. This CDR3 is built from 14 residues. This CDR3 reads CASSDQGAGDTQYF. For the CDR3, the DNA is TGTGCCAGCAGCGACCAGGGGGCGGGGGATACGCAGTATTTT.

Comments on this clone: One junction end disagrees with the germline gene, perhaps due to a read error. The V call is TRBV20-1, the J call TRBJ2-7, with TRBD1 identical over 7 bases. The CDR3 covers 11 residues. CDR1 and CDR2 (germline): DFQATT, SNEGSKA (reference sequence). CDR3 sequence: CSARDRAEQYF. The CDR3 DNA follows: TGCAGTGCCAGAGACAGGGCCGAGCAGTACTTC.